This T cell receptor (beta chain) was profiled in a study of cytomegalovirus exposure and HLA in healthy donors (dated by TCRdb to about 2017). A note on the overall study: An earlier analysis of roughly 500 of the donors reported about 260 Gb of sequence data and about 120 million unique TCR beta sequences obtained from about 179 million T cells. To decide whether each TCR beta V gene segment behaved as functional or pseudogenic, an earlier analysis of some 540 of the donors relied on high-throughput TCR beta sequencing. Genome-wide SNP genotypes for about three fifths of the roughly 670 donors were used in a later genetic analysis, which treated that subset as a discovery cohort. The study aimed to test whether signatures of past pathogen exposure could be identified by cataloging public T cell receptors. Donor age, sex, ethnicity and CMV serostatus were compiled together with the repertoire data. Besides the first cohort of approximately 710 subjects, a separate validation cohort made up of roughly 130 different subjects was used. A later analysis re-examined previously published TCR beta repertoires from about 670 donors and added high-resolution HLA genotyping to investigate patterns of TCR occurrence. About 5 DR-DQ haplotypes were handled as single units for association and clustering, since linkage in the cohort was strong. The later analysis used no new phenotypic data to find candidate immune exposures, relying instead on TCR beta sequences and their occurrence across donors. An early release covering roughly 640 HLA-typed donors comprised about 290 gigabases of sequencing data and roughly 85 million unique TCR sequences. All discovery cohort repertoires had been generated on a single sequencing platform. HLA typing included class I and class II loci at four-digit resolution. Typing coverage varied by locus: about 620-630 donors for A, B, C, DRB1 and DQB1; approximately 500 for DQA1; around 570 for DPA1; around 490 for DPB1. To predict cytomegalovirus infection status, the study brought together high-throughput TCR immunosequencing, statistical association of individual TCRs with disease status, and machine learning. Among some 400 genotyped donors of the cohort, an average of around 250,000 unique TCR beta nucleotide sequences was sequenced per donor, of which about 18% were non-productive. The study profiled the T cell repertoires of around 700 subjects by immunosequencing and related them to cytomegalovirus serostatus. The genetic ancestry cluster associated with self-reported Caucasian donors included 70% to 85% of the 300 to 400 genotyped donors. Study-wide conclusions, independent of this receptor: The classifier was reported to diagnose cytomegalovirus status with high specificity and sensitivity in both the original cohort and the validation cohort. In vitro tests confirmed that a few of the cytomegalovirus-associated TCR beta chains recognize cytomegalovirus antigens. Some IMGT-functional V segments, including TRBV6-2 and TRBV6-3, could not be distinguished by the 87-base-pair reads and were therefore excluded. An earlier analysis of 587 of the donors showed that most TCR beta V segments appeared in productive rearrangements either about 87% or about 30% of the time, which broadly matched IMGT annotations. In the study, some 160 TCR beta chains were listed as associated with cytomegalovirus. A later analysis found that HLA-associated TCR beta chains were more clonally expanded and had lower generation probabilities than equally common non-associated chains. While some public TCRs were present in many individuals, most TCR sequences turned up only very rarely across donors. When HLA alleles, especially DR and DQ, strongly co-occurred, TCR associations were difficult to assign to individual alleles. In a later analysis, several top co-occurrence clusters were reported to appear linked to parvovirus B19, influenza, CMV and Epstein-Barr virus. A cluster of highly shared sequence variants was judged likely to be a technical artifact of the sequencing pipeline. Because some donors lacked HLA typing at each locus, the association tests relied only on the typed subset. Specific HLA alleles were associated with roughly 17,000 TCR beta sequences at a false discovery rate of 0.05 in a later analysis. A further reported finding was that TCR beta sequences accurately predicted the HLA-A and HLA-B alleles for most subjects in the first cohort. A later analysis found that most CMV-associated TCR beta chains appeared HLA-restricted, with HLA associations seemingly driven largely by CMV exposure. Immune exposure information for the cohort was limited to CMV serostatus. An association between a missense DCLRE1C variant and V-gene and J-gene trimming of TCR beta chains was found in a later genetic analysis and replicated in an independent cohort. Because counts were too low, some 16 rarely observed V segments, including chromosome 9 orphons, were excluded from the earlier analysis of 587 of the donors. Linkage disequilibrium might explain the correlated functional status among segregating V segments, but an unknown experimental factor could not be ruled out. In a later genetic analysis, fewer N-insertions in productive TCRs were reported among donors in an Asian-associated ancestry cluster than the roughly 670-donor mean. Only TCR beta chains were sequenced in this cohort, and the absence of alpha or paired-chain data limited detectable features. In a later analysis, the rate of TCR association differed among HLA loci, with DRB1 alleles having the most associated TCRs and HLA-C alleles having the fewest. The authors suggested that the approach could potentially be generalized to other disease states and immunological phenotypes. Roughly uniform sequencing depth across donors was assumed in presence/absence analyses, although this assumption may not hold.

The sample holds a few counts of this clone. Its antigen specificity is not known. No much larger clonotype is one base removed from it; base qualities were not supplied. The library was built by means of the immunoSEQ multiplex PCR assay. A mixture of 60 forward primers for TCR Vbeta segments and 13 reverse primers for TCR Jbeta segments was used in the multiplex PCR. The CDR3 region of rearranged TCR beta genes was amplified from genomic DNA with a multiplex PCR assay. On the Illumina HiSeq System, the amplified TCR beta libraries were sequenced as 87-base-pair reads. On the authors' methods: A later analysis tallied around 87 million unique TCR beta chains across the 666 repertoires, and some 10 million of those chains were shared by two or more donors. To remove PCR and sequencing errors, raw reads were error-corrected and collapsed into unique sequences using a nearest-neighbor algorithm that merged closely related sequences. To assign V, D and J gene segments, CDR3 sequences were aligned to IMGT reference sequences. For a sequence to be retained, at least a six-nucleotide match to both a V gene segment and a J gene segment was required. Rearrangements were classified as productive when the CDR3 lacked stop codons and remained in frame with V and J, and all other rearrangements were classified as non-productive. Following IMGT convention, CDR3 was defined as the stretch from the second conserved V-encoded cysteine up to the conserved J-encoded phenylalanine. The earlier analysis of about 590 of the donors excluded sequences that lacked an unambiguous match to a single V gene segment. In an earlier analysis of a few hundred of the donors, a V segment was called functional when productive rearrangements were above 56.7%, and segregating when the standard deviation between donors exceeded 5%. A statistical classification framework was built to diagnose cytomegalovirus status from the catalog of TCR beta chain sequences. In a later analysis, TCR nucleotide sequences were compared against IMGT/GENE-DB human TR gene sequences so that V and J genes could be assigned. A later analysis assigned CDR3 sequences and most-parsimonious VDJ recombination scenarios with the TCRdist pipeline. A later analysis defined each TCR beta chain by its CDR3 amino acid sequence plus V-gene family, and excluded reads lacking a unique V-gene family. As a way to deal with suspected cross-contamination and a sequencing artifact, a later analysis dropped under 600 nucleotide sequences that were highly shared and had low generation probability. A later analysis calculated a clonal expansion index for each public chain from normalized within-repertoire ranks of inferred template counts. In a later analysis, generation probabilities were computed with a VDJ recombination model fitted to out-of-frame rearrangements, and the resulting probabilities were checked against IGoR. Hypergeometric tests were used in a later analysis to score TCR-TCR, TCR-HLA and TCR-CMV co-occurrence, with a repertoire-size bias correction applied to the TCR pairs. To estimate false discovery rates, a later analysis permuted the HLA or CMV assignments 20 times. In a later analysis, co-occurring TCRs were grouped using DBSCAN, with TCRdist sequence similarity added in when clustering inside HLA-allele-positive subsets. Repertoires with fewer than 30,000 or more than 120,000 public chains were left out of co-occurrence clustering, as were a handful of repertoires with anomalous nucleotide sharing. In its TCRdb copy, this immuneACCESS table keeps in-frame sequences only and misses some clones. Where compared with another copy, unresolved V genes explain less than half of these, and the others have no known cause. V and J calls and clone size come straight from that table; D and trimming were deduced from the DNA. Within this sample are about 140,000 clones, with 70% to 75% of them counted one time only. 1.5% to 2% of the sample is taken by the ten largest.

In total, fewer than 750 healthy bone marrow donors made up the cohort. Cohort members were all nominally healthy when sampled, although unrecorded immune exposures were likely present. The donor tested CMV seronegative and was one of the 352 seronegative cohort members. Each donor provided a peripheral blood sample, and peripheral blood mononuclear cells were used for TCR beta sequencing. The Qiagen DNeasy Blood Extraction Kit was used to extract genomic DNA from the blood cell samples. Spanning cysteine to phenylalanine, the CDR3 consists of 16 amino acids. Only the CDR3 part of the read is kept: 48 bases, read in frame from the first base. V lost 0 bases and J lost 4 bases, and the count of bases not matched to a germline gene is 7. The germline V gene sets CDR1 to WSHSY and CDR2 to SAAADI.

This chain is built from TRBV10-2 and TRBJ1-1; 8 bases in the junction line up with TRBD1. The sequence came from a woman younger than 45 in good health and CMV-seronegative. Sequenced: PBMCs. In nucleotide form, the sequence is TGCGCCAGCAGTGAGTCCCCGACAGGGGTCTCCACTGAAGCTTTCTTT. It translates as CASSESPTGVSTEAFF.